The present T cell receptor (beta chain) was sequenced within a study of OX40 agonist ivuxolimab in advanced cancers. Study-level background: The costimulatory receptor OX40 (CD134) was targeted by ivuxolimab, a fully human IgG2 agonistic monoclonal antibody. Intravenous ivuxolimab was administered to patients every 2 weeks at six dose levels: 0.01, 0.1, 0.3, 1.5, 3 and 10 mg/kg. Of the approximately 50 patients in dose escalation, about 20 had hepatocellular carcinoma, about 15 had melanoma, 9 had renal cell carcinoma and 9 had head and neck cancer. In the dose-escalation cohort, 70% to 90% of patients were male, and the mean age was roughly 56 years with a range of roughly 20 to 79. Patients were allowed to have had prior anti-PD-1, anti-PD-L1 or anti-CTLA-4 therapy, and around 43% of the dose-escalation patients had been treated with checkpoint inhibitors. Partial responses occurred in three dose-escalation patients: two with cutaneous melanoma and one with hepatocellular carcinoma. The purpose of peripheral TCRbeta sequencing was to test whether ivuxolimab changed TCR sequence diversity and led to clonal T-cell expansion. The monotherapy dose-escalation portion (N = 52 patients) of the phase I ivuxolimab trial is reported in the paper. Paper-wide results and their limitations: The antigen specificity of the clonally expanded peripheral T cells was not determined. Clonal expansion of both CD4+ and CD8+ blood T cells was observed from baseline to week 6 at doses 0.1 to 3.0 mg/kg. After ivuxolimab, CD8+ T cells had more expanded clones than CD4+ T cells on average. In the 0.1-3.0 mg/kg groups, partial responders were among the patients with the lowest normalized peripheral clonal expansion, particularly in CD8+ T cells. Low levels of normalized T-cell clonal expansion were also seen in some patients who did not respond.

To sequence the TCRbeta CDR3 region, genomic DNA was isolated from the sorted cells. The immunoSEQ Assay was used for sequencing of TCRbeta CDR3 regions. The clones in this table, taken by TCRdb from immuneACCESS, are in-frame only. Not every clone is retained; where verified, under half of the shortfall comes from an unresolved V gene, and the cause of the rest is unknown. In all, the sample holds about 100,000 clones, and approximately 90% of those were seen once. The leading ten clones occupy 0.5% to 0.65% of the sample. Patients with autoimmune disease history or receiving systemic immunosuppression were excluded from the trial. In every dose cohort, peripheral blood was drawn for TCR sequencing at baseline, cycle 4 day 1, and cycle 7 day 1. Samples were obtained from an open-label, multicenter, first-in-human phase I dose-escalation trial of ivuxolimab. Adults with locally advanced or metastatic melanoma, renal cell carcinoma, hepatocellular carcinoma or head and neck squamous cell carcinoma were enrolled in the trial. Before TCR sequencing, CD4+ T cells and CD8+ T cells from peripheral blood were sorted into separate populations.

A note on this clone: Its antigen is not yet known. No base qualities exist here, and no much larger clone lies one base off it.

The TCR was taken from an adult with an advanced solid tumor such as melanoma, head and neck, liver or kidney cancer. Sample: CD4+ or CD8+ T cells sorted from blood, taken in a trial of the OX40 agonist ivuxolimab.

The CDR3 protein is CASSAGQGSNTEAFF. The DNA sequence is given as TGTGCCAGCAGCGCCGGACAGGGTTCGAACACTGAAGCTTTCTTT. The chain employs TRBV7-8 and TRBJ1-1, with TRBD1 matching 8 junction bases. CDR1 and CDR2 are read off the germline V gene as SGHVS and FQNEAQ. CDR3 length: 15 amino acids, cysteine to phenylalanine. Kept here is only the CDR3 DNA, which spans 45 bases and is read in frame from base 1. Trimming takes 5 bases off V and 1 base off J; junction bases not matched to a gene: 6.